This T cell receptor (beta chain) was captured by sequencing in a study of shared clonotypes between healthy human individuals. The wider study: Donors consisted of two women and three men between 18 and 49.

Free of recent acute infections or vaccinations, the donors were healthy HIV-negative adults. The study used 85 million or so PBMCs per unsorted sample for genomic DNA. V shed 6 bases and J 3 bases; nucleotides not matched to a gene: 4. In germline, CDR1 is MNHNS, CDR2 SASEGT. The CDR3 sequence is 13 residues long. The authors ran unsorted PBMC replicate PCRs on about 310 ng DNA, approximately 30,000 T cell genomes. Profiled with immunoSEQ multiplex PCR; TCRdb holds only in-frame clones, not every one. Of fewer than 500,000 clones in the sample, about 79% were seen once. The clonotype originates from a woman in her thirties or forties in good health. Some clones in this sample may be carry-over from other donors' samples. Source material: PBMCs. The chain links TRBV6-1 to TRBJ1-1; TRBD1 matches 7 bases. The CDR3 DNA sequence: TGTGCCAGCAGCGCTAGGGGGCACACTGAAGCTTTCTTT. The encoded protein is CASSARGHTEAFF.